The next 4 T cell receptor beta chains were all read from a single sample in a study of blood T cell repertoires in COVID-19. Libraries were prepared by immunoSEQ multiplex PCR; TCRdb keeps only in-frame clonotypes and omits some of them. Counted here are roughly 310,000 clones, more than 90% occurring once; the ten biggest clones make up around 2.7%. The sample consisted of PBMCs or T cells enriched from blood (not recorded which). Every receptor here comes from a man in his sixties who had recovered from COVID-19.

This clone was counted a single time. The chain uses TRBV9 and TRBJ1-1; no clear D gene. In germline, CDR1 is SGDLS, CDR2 YYNGEE. CDR3 length equals 13 residues. V gave up 4 bases and J gave up 1 base, with 8 bases separating them. The CDR3 loop reads CASSLGRNTEAFF. The CDR3 DNA is TGTGCCAGCAGCCTCGGTAGGAACACTGAAGCTTTCTTT.

V usage is TRBV28 and J usage is TRBJ1-1; D perhaps matches TRBD1 (5 bases). Per germline, CDR1 MDHEN and CDR2 SYDVKM. The CDR3 consists of 15 residues. V lost 10 bases to trimming and J lost 1 base, with 19 bases between them. CDR3 bases: TGTGCCAACAAGGGGAACAGCACCTCGAACACTGAAGCTTTCTTT. Protein sequence: CANKGNSTSNTEAFF. The full variable domain, its missing parts supplied by reference TRBV28 and TRBJ1-1, is DVKVTQSSRYLVKRTGEKVFLECVQDMDHENMFWYRQDPGLGLRLIYFSYDVKMKEKGDIPEGYSVSREKKERFSLILESASTNQTSMYLCANKGNSTSNTEAFFGQGTRLTVV.

The chain combines TRBV5-1 with TRBJ2-1, with D tentatively TRBD1 (6 bases). This CDR3 comprises 14 residues. Trimming cost V 6 bases and J 6 bases, with 16 bases left between them. Germline V gene lookup returns CDR1 SGHRS and CDR2 YFSETQ. The CDR3: CASTGEGVGNEQFF. In nucleotides, the CDR3 is TGCGCCAGCACTGGTGAGGGGGTGGGCAATGAGCAGTTCTTC. Full variable domain (outside the CDR3, taken from reference TRBV5-1 and TRBJ2-1): KAGVTQTPRYLIKTRGQQVTLSCSPISGHRSVSWYQQTPGQGLQFLFEYFSETQRNKGNFPGRFSGRQFSNSRSEMNVSTLELGDSALYLCASTGEGVGNEQFFGPGTRLTVL.

The CDR3 coding sequence is TGTGCCAGCAGTTTATACAGGGATATCACTGAAGCTTTCTTT. Its translation is CASSLYRDITEAFF. The chain carries TRBV27 and TRBJ1-1; D may be TRBD1 (6 bases). Trimming pared 1 base from V and 4 bases from J, leaving 10 bases between. There are 14 residues in the CDR3. Per the germline V gene, CDR1 is MNHEY and CDR2 is SMNVEV (reference sequence).